The sequence of this T cell receptor beta chain was determined in a study of cytomegalovirus exposure and HLA in healthy donors. Study details: Both the roughly 120 validation repertoires and the 600 to 750 first-cohort repertoires used the same platform, as reported by a later analysis. Study-wide results and limits: According to a later analysis, TCR clusters from the first cohort tended to co-occur in the 110 or so validation repertoires. Specificity of a few CMV-associated chains for CMV antigens was verified in vitro.

Some clones are missing from TCRdb's copy, which holds only in-frame ones; the method was immunoSEQ multiplex PCR. Of approximately 160,000 clones detected, 70% to 90% appear once; the ten largest clones hold more than 2.5%. There are 11 residues in the CDR3. The ends were cut back, 4 bases at V and 6 bases at J, with 9 bases in the middle. In germline, CDR1 is SQVTM, CDR2 ANQGSEA. A word on this clone: Antigen: not known.

Sample: PBMCs. This sequence was found in a woman aged 18 to 35 in good health and CMV-seropositive. J is TRBJ1-2 and V is TRBV29-1; D uncertain. The CDR3 sequence is CSVVLFDGYTF. Here the CDR3 DNA reads TGCAGCGTTGTTCTGTTCGATGGCTACACCTTC.